The 8 T cell receptor beta chains listed next were all sequenced from one sample in a study of blood T cell repertoires in COVID-19. Produced via immunoSEQ multiplex PCR; TCRdb's table is partial and in-frame only. Of roughly 140,000 clones listed, approximately 80% are singletons. Sequenced material: PBMCs or T cells enriched from blood (not recorded which). These receptor sequences come from a woman between 18 and 29 years old who had been exposed to COVID-19.

The chain uses TRBV7-3 and TRBJ2-1; D is unresolved. V dropped 2 bases and J dropped 3 bases, with 8 bases sitting between them. The CDR3 runs to 14 residues. Looked up from germline, CDR1 is SGHTA and CDR2 is FQGTGA. The CDR3 DNA is TGTGCCAGCAGCTTATATTCCCGCTACAATGAGCAGTTCTTC. Translation: CASSLYSRYNEQFF.

In this sample, this clone turned up a few times. The rearrangement joins TRBV6-2 or TRBV6-3 to TRBJ1-4; D gene unclear. The CDR3 consists of 17 residues. V lost 0 bases to trimming and J lost 5 bases, with 16 bases between them. Germline V CDR1 and CDR2: MNHEY, SVGEGT. CDR3 sequence (DNA): TGTGCCAGCAGTTACTCGATTAGAGGTCGGAGGAATGAAAAACTGTTTTTT. Amino acid sequence: CASSYSIRGRRNEKLFF.

The V and J genes are TRBV5-1 and TRBJ2-7; TRBD2 aligns across 9 bases. The CDR3 covers 15 residues. V was clipped by 0 bases and J by 5 bases; unmatched bases: 6. Germline V gene data show CDR1 as SGHRS and CDR2 as YFSETQ. The chain's CDR3 is CASSLASSGRHEQYF. CDR3 coding DNA: TGCGCCAGCAGCTTGGCCTCCAGCGGGAGGCACGAGCAGTACTTC.

V is TRBV28 and J is TRBJ2-7; 9 nucleotides align to TRBD1. The junction had 3 bases not matched to a gene; V was cut back by 8 bases and J by 1 base. This CDR3 region has 13 residues. Germline CDR1 reads MDHEN; CDR2 reads SYDVKM. CDR3 residues: CASVGTGSYEQYF. CDR3 DNA: TGTGCCAGCGTCGGGACAGGGTCCTACGAGCAGTACTTC.

V usage is TRBV28 and J usage is TRBJ1-1; D uncertain. Trimming stripped 6 bases from V and 0 bases from J, with 14 bases between. CDR3 length: 15 amino acids. Germline lookup yields CDR1 MDHEN and CDR2 SYDVKM. CDR3 in amino acids: CASSPTQEMNTEAFF. For the CDR3, the DNA is TGTGCCAGCAGCCCAACCCAGGAAATGAACACTGAAGCTTTCTTT.

With regard to this clone: The same CDR3 arises from other DNA sequences in this sample as well. The V and J genes are TRBV28 and TRBJ2-1; D remains unclear. This CDR3 is built from 15 residues. Looked up from germline, CDR1 is MDHEN and CDR2 is SYDVKM. Deletions cut 2 bases from V and 0 bases from J, with 8 bases between. The CDR3 DNA follows: TGTGCCAGCAGTTTAGGGCTGAGCTCCTACAATGAGCAGTTCTTC. It translates to CASSLGLSSYNEQFF.

The V call is TRBV5-1, the J call TRBJ2-1, with TRBD2 matching over 8 bases. This CDR3 has 16 amino acids. With V trimmed by 4 bases and J by 4 bases, 10 bases remained unmatched. CDR1 is SGHRS, CDR2 YFSETQ, per germline. In DNA form, the CDR3 reads TGCGCCAGCAGCCCGCACCAGCGGGAGTCTTACAATGAGCAGTTCTTC. Protein sequence: CASSPHQRESYNEQFF.

V is TRBV19 and J is TRBJ1-1; no firm D call. Deletions cut 4 bases from V and 0 bases from J, with 6 bases between. The CDR3 consists of 13 residues. Looked up from germline, CDR1 is LNHDA and CDR2 is SQIVND (reference sequence). The CDR3 spells CASSSQMNTEAFF. The CDR3, as DNA: TGTGCCAGTAGTAGCCAGATGAACACTGAAGCTTTCTTT.